Described below is a single TCR beta chain sequence and its context. No antigen is known for it. TCRdb re-called the reads through MiXCR, storing one row per CDR3 protein. The data show hundreds of thousands of distinct CDR3 sequences, around 32% seen once. The data are from a study of T cell repertoires in cytomegalovirus infection. Whole-study findings and limits: HLA-C-restricted CMV-specific TCR beta clonotypes were dominant in the ex vivo response.

Germline loops: CDR1 SNHLY, CDR2 FYNNEI. The CDR3 is made up of 13 amino acids. V lost 6 bases and J lost 1; bases outside the gene matches: 3. Specimen: cultured PBMCs, collected from culture after CMV antigen stimulation. The TCR sequence derives from a human donor in good health (CMV status not recorded). Some clones in this sample may be carry-over from other donors' samples. This rearrangement joins TRBV2 to TRBJ2-7; 7 bases match TRBD2. CDR3 coding DNA: TGTGCCAGCAGGGGGGGGGAATCCTACGAGCAGTACTTC. Translated: CASRGGESYEQYF. Combining the CDR3 with reference TRBV2 and TRBJ2-7 gives the whole variable domain EPEVTQTPSHQVTQMGQEVILRCVPISNHLYFYWYRQILGQKVEFLVSFYNNEISEKSEIFDDQFSVERPDGSNFTLKIRSTKLEDSAMYFCASRGGESYEQYFGPGTRLTVT.